The present entry profiles one T cell receptor beta chain with its context. No antigen is known for it. Base qualities are not at hand, and no much larger clone is one base apart. This specimen belongs to a study of cytomegalovirus exposure and HLA in healthy donors (TCRdb year 2017). Looking at the study overall: According to an earlier analysis of 450 to 650 of the donors, about 179 million T cells yielded 95 million to 140 million unique TCR beta sequences and roughly 280 Gb of sequence data. In the later analysis, no new phenotypic data were used to find candidate immune exposures; instead, reliance was placed on TCR beta sequences and their occurrence across donors. HLA typing covered class I and class II loci at four-digit resolution. To study patterns of TCR occurrence, a later analysis re-analyzed previously published TCR beta repertoires from around 670 donors and added high-resolution HLA genotyping. Among over 350 genotyped donors of the cohort, an average of about 240,000 unique TCR beta nucleotide sequences were sequenced per donor, 15% to 20% of them non-productive. A separate validation cohort of roughly 130 different subjects was used in addition to the 666-subject first cohort. A later genetic analysis used genome-wide SNP genotypes for about 65% of the roughly 700 donors, treating that subset as a discovery cohort. The genetic ancestry cluster associated with self-reported Caucasian donors included about 84% of the 398 genotyped donors. Donor age, sex, ethnicity and CMV serostatus were compiled together with the repertoire data. About five DR-DQ haplotypes were handled as single units for association and clustering, since linkage in the cohort was strong. The study aimed to test whether cataloging public T cell receptors could reveal signatures of past pathogen exposure. Typing coverage differed by locus: A, B, C, DRB1 and DQB1 were typed in about 629-640 donors, DQA1 in around 500, DPA1 in 600 to 610, and DPB1 in 400 to 480. Using immunosequencing, the study profiled T cell repertoires from 640 or so subjects and related those repertoires to cytomegalovirus serostatus. An earlier analysis of about 600 of the donors used high-throughput TCR beta sequencing to judge whether each TCR beta V gene segment behaved as functional or pseudogenic. All discovery cohort repertoires had been generated using a single sequencing platform. Roughly 310 gigabases of sequencing data and tens of millions of unique TCR sequences were included in an early release covering roughly 700 HLA-typed donors. To predict cytomegalovirus infection status, the study combined high-throughput TCR immunosequencing, statistical association of individual TCRs with disease status, and machine learning. Paper-wide results and their limitations: For the cohort, immune exposure information was limited to CMV serostatus. Because counts were too low, approximately 18 rarely observed V segments, including chromosome 9 orphons, were excluded from the earlier analysis of around 640 of the donors. A cluster of highly shared sequence variants was judged likely to represent a technical artifact of the sequencing pipeline. Because HLA typing was unavailable for some donors at each locus, only the typed subset was used in association tests. An earlier analysis of approximately 600 of the donors showed that most TCR beta V segments appeared in productive rearrangements either about 87% or about 30% of the time, which broadly matched IMGT annotations. A later genetic analysis reported fewer N-insertions in productive TCRs among donors in an Asian-associated ancestry cluster than the roughly 670-donor mean. At a false discovery rate of 0.05, a later analysis linked approximately 18,000 TCR beta sequences to specific HLA alleles. Presence/absence analyses assumed roughly uniform sequencing depth across donors, an assumption that may not hold. According to a later analysis, TCR association rates differed among HLA loci, with DRB1 alleles showing the most associated TCRs and HLA-C alleles showing the fewest. Across donors, most TCR sequences were observed very rarely, whereas some public TCRs were present in many individuals. Some IMGT-functional V segments, including TRBV6-2 and TRBV6-3, could not be told apart with the 87-base-pair reads, so those segments were excluded. When HLA alleles, especially DR and DQ, strongly co-occurred, attributing TCR associations to individual alleles was difficult. V-gene and J-gene trimming of TCR beta chains was associated with a missense DCLRE1C variant in a later genetic analysis, and the association was replicated in an independent cohort. A later analysis reported that several top co-occurrence clusters appeared linked to parvovirus B19, influenza, CMV and Epstein-Barr virus. In a later analysis, most CMV-associated TCR beta chains were found to appear HLA-restricted, with HLA associations seemingly driven largely by CMV exposure. A further reported finding was that TCR beta sequences accurately predicted the HLA-A and HLA-B alleles for most subjects in the first cohort. The authors suggested that the approach could potentially be generalized to other disease states and immunological phenotypes. This cohort had only TCR beta chains sequenced, and the lack of alpha or paired-chain data limited which features could be detected. In vitro tests confirmed that a few of the cytomegalovirus-associated TCR beta chains recognize cytomegalovirus antigens. A later analysis found that HLA-associated TCR beta chains were more clonally expanded and had lower generation probabilities than equally common non-associated chains. Linkage disequilibrium might explain the correlated functional status among segregating V segments, but an unknown experimental factor could not be excluded. Cytomegalovirus status was reported to be diagnosed by the classifier with high specificity and sensitivity in both the original and validation cohorts. The study gave a list of some 150 TCR beta chains associated with cytomegalovirus.

Trimming removed 7 bases from V and 0 bases from J, leaving 13 bases between the germline ends. Including cysteine and phenylalanine, the CDR3 has 15 amino acids. The retained sequence is limited to the CDR3, 45 bases, with the frame set at the first base. Taken from the germline V gene (reference sequence), the CDR1 and CDR2 loops are LNHDA and SQIVND. The protocol used for the library was the immunoSEQ multiplex PCR assay. The multiplex PCR relied on a mix of 60 forward primers for TCR Vbeta segments and 13 reverse primers for TCR Jbeta segments. The CDR3 region of rearranged TCR beta genes was amplified from genomic DNA with a multiplex PCR assay. The Illumina HiSeq System was used to sequence the amplified TCR beta libraries as 87-base-pair reads. The original methods were these. Across the roughly 670 repertoires, a later analysis counted approximately 75 million unique TCR beta chains, around 10 million of which were shared by at least two donors. A nearest-neighbor algorithm error-corrected the raw reads and collapsed the reads into unique sequences, merging closely related sequences to remove PCR and sequencing errors. Alignment of CDR3 sequences to IMGT reference sequences was used to assign V, D and J gene segments. For a sequence to be retained, a match of at least six nucleotides to both a V gene segment and a J gene segment was required. A rearrangement was called productive if the CDR3 had no stop codons and remained in frame with V and J, and every other rearrangement was called non-productive. Following IMGT convention, CDR3 was defined as the stretch from the second conserved V-encoded cysteine to the conserved J-encoded phenylalanine. Sequences without an unambiguous match to a single V gene segment were excluded from the earlier analysis of several hundred of the donors. In an earlier analysis of about 590 of the donors, a V segment was called functional when productive rearrangements were above 56.7%, and segregating when the standard deviation between donors exceeded 5%. A statistical classification framework was built for diagnosing cytomegalovirus status from the catalog of TCR beta chain sequences. A later analysis assigned V and J genes by comparing TCR nucleotide sequences with IMGT/GENE-DB human TR gene sequences. In a later analysis, CDR3 sequences and most-parsimonious VDJ recombination scenarios were assigned using the TCRdist pipeline. In a later analysis, every TCR beta chain was defined by the combination of its CDR3 amino acid sequence and its V-gene family, and reads without a unique V-gene family were dropped. To address suspected cross-contamination and a sequencing artifact, a later analysis removed approximately 600 highly shared, low-generation-probability nucleotide sequences. In a later analysis, a clonal expansion index was calculated for each public chain from normalized within-repertoire ranks of inferred template counts. In a later analysis, generation probabilities were computed with a VDJ recombination model fitted to out-of-frame rearrangements, and the resulting probabilities were checked against IGoR. In a later analysis, TCR-TCR, TCR-HLA and TCR-CMV co-occurrence was scored with hypergeometric tests, and a repertoire-size bias correction was applied to TCR pairs. To estimate false discovery rates, a later analysis permuted the HLA or CMV assignments 20 times. In a later analysis, co-occurring TCRs were grouped using DBSCAN, with TCRdist sequence similarity added in when clustering inside HLA-allele-positive subsets. Repertoires with fewer than 30,000 or more than 120,000 public chains, plus five repertoires with anomalous nucleotide sharing, were excluded from co-occurrence clustering. In TCRdb, the immuneACCESS table is reduced to in-frame sequences with V and J assigned. These tables do not hold every clone; where another copy was compared, an unresolved V gene accounts for under half, and the others remain unexplained. D and trimming were read from the DNA, whereas the V and J calls and clone size are those reported in that table. For this sample the table gives about 160,000 clones, of which more than 70% were detected only once. The ten largest clones add up to 6.3% of the sample.

The cohort was made up of 500 to 850 healthy bone marrow donors. At the time of sampling, all cohort members were nominally healthy, though unrecorded immune exposures were likely present. The donor was CMV seropositive and was included in the group of about 290 seropositive cohort members. Every donor gave a peripheral blood sample, and the peripheral blood mononuclear cells from that sample were used for TCR beta sequencing. The Qiagen DNeasy Blood Extraction Kit was used to extract genomic DNA from the blood cell samples. Recombination joined TRBV19 with TRBJ2-1; the D gene identity is not certain. The sample consisted of PBMCs. This TCR was sampled from a male donor in good health and CMV-seropositive. The CDR3 protein: CASISAESSYNEQFF. At the DNA level, the sequence is TGTGCCAGTATATCGGCGGAGAGCTCCTACAATGAGCAGTTCTTC.